Listed here are 2 T cell receptor beta chains from one sample, sequenced in a study of blood T cell repertoires in COVID-19. Data came from immunoSEQ multiplex PCR; TCRdb stores just in-frame clones and leaves some out. This repertoire shows around 200,000 clones, around 83% found once; its top ten account for 7%. The sample consisted of peripheral blood. These TCRs come from a woman aged 80 or older in a cohort sampled during active or convalescent COVID-19.

This clone was detected only a few times. This chain connects TRBV2 to TRBJ2-7; 7 bases are a match to TRBD2. The CDR3 length is 14 residues. Per germline, CDR1 SNHLY and CDR2 FYNNEI. V shed 8 bases, J shed 0 bases, and the junction held 7 bases outside the gene matches. The CDR3 nucleotides read TGTGCCAGCCGGGGGGACCCAGACTCCTACGAGCAGTACTTC. Its protein product is CASRGDPDSYEQYF.

Concerning this clone: Other DNA sequences within the sample encode an identical CDR3. This chain joins TRBV6-5 and TRBJ1-1, with no clear D. Trimming stripped 2 bases from V and 0 bases from J, with 7 bases between. Per germline, CDR1 MNHEY and CDR2 SVGAGI. The CDR3 is 14 residues long. CDR3 sequence reads: CASSYAGMNTEAFF. CDR3 in DNA: TGTGCCAGCAGTTACGCAGGCATGAACACTGAAGCTTTCTTT.